The entry that follows covers one T cell receptor (beta chain) sequence. The target antigen is unknown. This sample was taken from a study of cytomegalovirus exposure and HLA in healthy donors. Study-level results: Analysis performed later found 15,000 or so TCR beta sequences associated with HLA alleles at 0.05 false discovery rate. The majority of TCR sequences were rare, yet some public TCRs appeared in many donors. Among TCR beta chains, those listed as cytomegalovirus-associated numbered roughly 150.

With 60 Vbeta and 13 Jbeta primers, the PCR was carried out. Some clones are missing from TCRdb's copy, which holds only in-frame ones; the method was immunoSEQ multiplex PCR. The repertoire includes hundreds of thousands of clones, roughly 70% of them detected once, and 2% to 2.5% sits in the top ten. The CDR3 is 15 amino acids. The germline V gene encodes CDR1 LNHDA and CDR2 SQIVND (reference sequence). The V end was cut by 7 bases, the J end by 0 bases, with 13 bases between. The origin of this receptor is a female donor in good health and CMV-seronegative. This sequence joins TRBV19 and TRBJ2-1; TRBD2 might be the D (6 bases). What was sequenced was PBMCs. The CDR3 loop is CASNSDGSSYNEQFF. The CDR3 bases are TGTGCCAGTAACTCTGACGGGAGCTCCTACAATGAGCAGTTCTTC.